This TCR beta chain was identified in a study of neurological immune-mediated disorders. The cDNA came from 5'RACE with 10-nucleotide random UMIs. The output of every sequencing run, over 170 million TCR-beta sequences, came from 15-18 subjects. TCRdb recomputed calls from the 5' RACE reads with MiXCR, one row per CDR3 protein. The sample includes 15,000 to 25,000 distinct CDR3 sequences, 7% to 8.5% of them seen just once. V lost 4 bases and J lost 2; bases outside the gene matches: 7. This CDR3 is 17 amino acids long. Germline CDR1 MDHEN, CDR2 SYDVKM. The cells used in sorted libraries, CD4+ or CD8+ T cells, numbered some 1 million. Ten or more counts support this clonotype.

The genes are TRBV28 and TRBJ1-4; 10 bases line up with TRBD1. The sequence was obtained from a woman aged 25 to 45 with HTLV-1-associated myelopathy (HAM/TSP). Sequenced material: CD8+ T cells from blood. In nucleotides, the CDR3 is TGTGCCAGCAGTTGGACAGGGGGATTAGGGACTAATGAAAAACTGTTTTTT. Its translation is CASSWTGGLGTNEKLFF.